Described below is a single T cell receptor beta chain sequence and its context. These data originate in a study of blood T cell repertoires in COVID-19. About the study: Some COVID-19 samples were acute and others convalescent; all came from the United States, Italy and Spain.

TCRdb's copy holds only in-frame clones and misses some; the assay was immunoSEQ multiplex PCR. The sample records some 130,000 clones, about nine tenths being singletons. The CDR3 contains 15 residues. J lost 5 bases, V lost 0 bases, and 3 bases had no gene match. The germline V gene has CDR1 SGHTA and CDR2 FQGNSA. The chain combines TRBV7-2 with TRBJ2-3; TRBD2 aligns across 9 bases. The sequence derives from an older woman with COVID-19, enrolled during active disease. Input material: peripheral blood. Here the CDR3 DNA reads TGTGCCAGCAGCTTAGCGGTTAGCGGGGGAGATACGCAGTATTTT. This codes for CASSLAVSGGDTQYF.